This T cell receptor beta chain emerged from a study of T cell changes during pregnancy in multiple sclerosis. This clone was recorded once. V lost 5 bases, J lost 3 bases, and 3 bases stayed unmatched. Germline CDR1 reads SGHAT; CDR2 reads FQDESV (reference sequence). There are 13 residues in the CDR3. Generated by immunoSEQ multiplex PCR, the TCRdb table keeps only in-frame clones and is missing some. This table holds fewer than 60,000 clones, roughly 91% found once. This specimen was peripheral blood, taken in the third trimester of pregnancy. The rearrangement links TRBV11-1 to TRBJ1-1; 7 nucleotides line up with TRBD1. This receptor was taken from a female donor in good health, enrolled as a control in a pregnancy study. The DNA for the CDR3 is TGTGCCAGCAGCAGGGACAGTCACACTGAAGCTTTCTTT. The encoded protein is CASSRDSHTEAFF.